This T cell receptor (beta chain) derives from a study of cytomegalovirus exposure and HLA in healthy donors. Points from the study as a whole: A list of 150 to 200 TCR beta chains associated with cytomegalovirus was given.

Comment on this clone: Antigen unknown.

Trimming took 5 bases from V and 4 from J, leaving 9 bases between them. This CDR3 spans 13 amino acids. Germline loops: CDR1 SGHTA, CDR2 FQGTGA. Vbeta (60) and Jbeta (13) primers were used in the PCR. Only in-frame clones appear in the TCRdb table, and some are missing; sequencing was by immunoSEQ multiplex PCR. The sample records 160,000 or so clones, roughly 84% being singletons. The TCR was taken from a man aged 30-40 years in good health and CMV-seronegative. Sequencing used PBMCs. The chain combines TRBV7-3 with TRBJ2-1; a weak D match, TRBD1 (6 bases). CDR3: CASSQGSYNEQFF. The CDR3 nucleotides read TGTGCCAGCAGCCAGGGGTCTTACAATGAGCAGTTCTTC.